This T cell receptor (beta chain) comes out of a study of blood T cells in healthy people across ages. There are a few counts of this clonotype. With a J-beta primer mix and a sample-barcoded 5' primer, a second PCR ran about 7 to 12 cycles. TCRdb reprocessed the 5' RACE reads with MiXCR, giving one entry per CDR3 protein. The profile covers 700,000 or so distinct CDR3 sequences, with roughly two fifths appearing a single time and 25% to 35% taken by the ten largest. The CDR3 has 13 residues. The germline gives CDR1 MNHEY, CDR2 SVGEGT. The ends were cut back, 4 bases at V and 1 base at J, with 7 bases in the middle. There were healthy Caucasian individuals from Russia, aged about 6 to 100, serving as donors.

The gene calls are TRBV6-2 or TRBV6-3 and TRBJ1-1; TRBD1 might be the D (5 bases). The sample taken for sequencing was blood. The TCR originated in a man older than 75 in good health. CDR3 region: CASSSGANTEAFF. Written as DNA, the CDR3 is TGTGCCAGCAGTTCCGGGGCGAACACTGAAGCTTTCTTT.